This TCR beta chain was found in a study of T cells in Graves' hyperthyroidism and ophthalmopathy. Study findings and constraints: Expanded thyroid clonotypes (above 0.001) were mostly also found in blood.

Patients were excluded for uncontrolled infection, other autoimmune disease, pregnancy or lactation. This clonotype was seen a few times. Antigen specificity is unknown. It was RNA transcripts that yielded the amplified TCR beta CDR3 regions. The primer set for the first-round RT-PCR of the TCR CDR3 was HTBI. TCRdb reanalysed the multiplex PCR reads using MiXCR and keeps one entry per CDR3 protein. The data show 550,000 to 700,000 distinct CDR3 sequences, under 60% seen once. CDR1 and CDR2 (germline): SQVTM, ANQGSEA. V lost 3 bases, J lost 4 bases, and 4 bases stayed unmatched. The CDR3 spans 13 residues.

This rearrangement joins TRBV29-1 to TRBJ1-2; 8 positions agree with TRBD1. Input material: peripheral blood or thyroid tissue (not recorded which). The TCR sequence derives from an adult woman with Graves' disease, either hyperthyroidism or ophthalmopathy (not recorded which). The CDR3 region is CSVETGESYGYTF. For the CDR3, the DNA is TGCAGCGTTGAGACAGGGGAGAGCTATGGCTACACCTTC. The full variable domain, in which reference TRBV29-1 and TRBJ1-2 provide the parts outside the CDR3, is SAVISQKPSRDICQRGTSLTIQCQVDSQVTMMFWYRQQPGQSLTLIATANQGSEATYESGFVIDKFPISRPNLTFSTLTVSNMSPEDSSIYLCSVETGESYGYTFGSGTRLTVV.